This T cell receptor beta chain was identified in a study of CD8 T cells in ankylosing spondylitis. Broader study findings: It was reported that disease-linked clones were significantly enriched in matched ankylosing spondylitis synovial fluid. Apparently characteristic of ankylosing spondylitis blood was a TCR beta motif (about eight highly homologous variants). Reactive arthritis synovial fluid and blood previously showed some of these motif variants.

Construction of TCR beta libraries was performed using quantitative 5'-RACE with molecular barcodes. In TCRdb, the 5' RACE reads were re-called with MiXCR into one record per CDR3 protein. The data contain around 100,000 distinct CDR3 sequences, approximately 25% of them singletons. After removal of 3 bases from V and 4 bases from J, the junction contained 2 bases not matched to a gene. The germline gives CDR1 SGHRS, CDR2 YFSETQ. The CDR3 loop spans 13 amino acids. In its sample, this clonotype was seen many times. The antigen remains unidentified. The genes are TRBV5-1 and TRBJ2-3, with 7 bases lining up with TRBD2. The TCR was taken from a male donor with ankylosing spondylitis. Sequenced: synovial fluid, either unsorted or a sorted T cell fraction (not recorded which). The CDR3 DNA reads TGCGCCAGCAGCTGGGAGGGCCCAGATACGCAGTATTTT. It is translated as CASSWEGPDTQYF.